The clone carrying this T cell receptor (beta chain) was seen at least ten times. Its matching antigen is unknown. The read is 3 residues too short to cover the CDR3 end, so that end is filled in from the germline J gene. The CDR3 is made up of 14 amino acids. Unmatched junction bases numbered 7, after V lost 4 bases and J lost 7 bases. Germline assignment: CDR1 SGHRS and CDR2 YFSETQ. This entry belongs to a study of T cell clonality in common variable immunodeficiency. Both groups were predominantly of Caucasian heritage. Some clones are missing from TCRdb's copy, which holds only in-frame ones; the method was immunoSEQ multiplex PCR. The repertoire shows tens of thousands of clones, none seen only once; the top ten take 0.75% to 1%. Study results and caveats: CVID subjects showed higher TCRbeta clonality than healthy controls. CVID patient heterogeneity limited repertoire-clinical complication correlations. CVID subjects shared fewer TCRbeta clones than healthy controls did.

The TCR sequence derives from a person between 18 and 69 years old in good health. The rearrangement links TRBV5-1 to TRBJ1-1, with 10 bases lining up with TRBD1. The sequenced sample consisted of peripheral blood mononuclear cells. The DNA read from the CDR3 is TGCGCCAGCAGCCATCCGACAGGGGGCTTTGAA. This gives the protein CASSHPTGGFE. The whole CDR3 protein reads CASSHPTGGFEAFF.